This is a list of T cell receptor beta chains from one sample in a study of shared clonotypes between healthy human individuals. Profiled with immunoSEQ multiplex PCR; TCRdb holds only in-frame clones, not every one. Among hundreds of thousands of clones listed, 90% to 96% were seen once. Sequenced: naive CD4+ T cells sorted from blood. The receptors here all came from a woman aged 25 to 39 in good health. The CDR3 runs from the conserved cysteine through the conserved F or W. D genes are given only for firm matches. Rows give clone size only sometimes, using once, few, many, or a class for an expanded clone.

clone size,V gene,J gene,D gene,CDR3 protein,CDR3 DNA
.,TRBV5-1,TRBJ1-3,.,CASSWDFSGNTIYF,TGCGCCAGCAGCTGGGATTTCTCTGGAAACACCATATATTTT
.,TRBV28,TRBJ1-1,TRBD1,CASSSGQTKGLNTEAFF,TGTGCCAGCAGTTCGGGACAGACGAAAGGTTTGAACACTGAAGCTTTCTTT
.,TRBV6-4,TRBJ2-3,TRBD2,CASSAQPGLATDTQYF,TGTGCCAGCAGCGCACAGCCGGGACTAGCAACAGATACGCAGTATTTT
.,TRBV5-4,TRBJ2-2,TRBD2,CASSFGKGGGIERELFF,TGTGCCAGCAGTTTCGGAAAGGGCGGGGGAATAGAGAGGGAGCTGTTTTTT
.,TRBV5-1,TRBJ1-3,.,CASSLADSGNTIYF,TGCGCCAGCAGCTTGGCGGACTCTGGAAACACCATATATTTT
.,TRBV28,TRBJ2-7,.,CASRLAGQLYEQYF,TGTGCCAGCAGACTGGCAGGACAGCTCTACGAGCAGTACTTC
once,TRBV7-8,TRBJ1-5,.,CASSLDGRDQPQHF,TGTGCCAGCAGCTTGGACGGACGGGATCAGCCCCAGCATTTT
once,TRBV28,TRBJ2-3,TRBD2,CASSSGPLAGANTDTQYF,TGTGCCAGCAGTTCCGGTCCCTTAGCGGGAGCGAACACAGATACGCAGTATTTT
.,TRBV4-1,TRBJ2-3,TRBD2,CASSRIEAGASTDTQYF,TGCGCCAGCAGCCGAATAGAAGCGGGAGCGAGCACAGATACGCAGTATTTT
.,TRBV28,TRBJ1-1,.,CASSEPGRGNTEAFF,TGTGCCAGCAGTGAGCCGGGACGGGGGAACACTGAAGCTTTCTTT
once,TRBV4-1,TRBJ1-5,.,CASSQDARRDSNQPQHF,TGCGCCAGCAGCCAAGATGCAAGGAGGGATAGCAATCAGCCCCAGCATTTT
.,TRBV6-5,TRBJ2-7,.,CASSSSRSSYEQYF,TGTGCCAGCAGTTCTAGCAGGAGCTCCTACGAGCAGTACTTC
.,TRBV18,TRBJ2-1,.,CASSPPQGGSYNEQFF,TGTGCCAGCTCACCACCGCAGGGGGGCTCCTACAATGAGCAGTTCTTC
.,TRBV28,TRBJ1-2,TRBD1,CASSLPTGSYGYTF,TGTGCCAGCAGTCTCCCGACAGGGAGCTATGGCTACACCTTC
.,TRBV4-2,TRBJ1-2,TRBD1,CASSKGQGAQFGYTF,TGTGCCAGCAGCAAGGGACAGGGGGCGCAGTTCGGCTACACCTTC
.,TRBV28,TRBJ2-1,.,CATTVREFYNEQFF,TGTGCCACTACAGTGAGGGAGTTCTACAATGAGCAGTTCTTC
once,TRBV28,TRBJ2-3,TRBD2,CASSLWGGGRPDTQYF,TGTGCCAGCAGTTTATGGGGGGGCGGGAGGCCAGATACGCAGTATTTT
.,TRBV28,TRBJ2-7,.,CASSVPRGEQYF,TGTGCCAGCAGTGTACCCAGGGGCGAGCAGTACTTC